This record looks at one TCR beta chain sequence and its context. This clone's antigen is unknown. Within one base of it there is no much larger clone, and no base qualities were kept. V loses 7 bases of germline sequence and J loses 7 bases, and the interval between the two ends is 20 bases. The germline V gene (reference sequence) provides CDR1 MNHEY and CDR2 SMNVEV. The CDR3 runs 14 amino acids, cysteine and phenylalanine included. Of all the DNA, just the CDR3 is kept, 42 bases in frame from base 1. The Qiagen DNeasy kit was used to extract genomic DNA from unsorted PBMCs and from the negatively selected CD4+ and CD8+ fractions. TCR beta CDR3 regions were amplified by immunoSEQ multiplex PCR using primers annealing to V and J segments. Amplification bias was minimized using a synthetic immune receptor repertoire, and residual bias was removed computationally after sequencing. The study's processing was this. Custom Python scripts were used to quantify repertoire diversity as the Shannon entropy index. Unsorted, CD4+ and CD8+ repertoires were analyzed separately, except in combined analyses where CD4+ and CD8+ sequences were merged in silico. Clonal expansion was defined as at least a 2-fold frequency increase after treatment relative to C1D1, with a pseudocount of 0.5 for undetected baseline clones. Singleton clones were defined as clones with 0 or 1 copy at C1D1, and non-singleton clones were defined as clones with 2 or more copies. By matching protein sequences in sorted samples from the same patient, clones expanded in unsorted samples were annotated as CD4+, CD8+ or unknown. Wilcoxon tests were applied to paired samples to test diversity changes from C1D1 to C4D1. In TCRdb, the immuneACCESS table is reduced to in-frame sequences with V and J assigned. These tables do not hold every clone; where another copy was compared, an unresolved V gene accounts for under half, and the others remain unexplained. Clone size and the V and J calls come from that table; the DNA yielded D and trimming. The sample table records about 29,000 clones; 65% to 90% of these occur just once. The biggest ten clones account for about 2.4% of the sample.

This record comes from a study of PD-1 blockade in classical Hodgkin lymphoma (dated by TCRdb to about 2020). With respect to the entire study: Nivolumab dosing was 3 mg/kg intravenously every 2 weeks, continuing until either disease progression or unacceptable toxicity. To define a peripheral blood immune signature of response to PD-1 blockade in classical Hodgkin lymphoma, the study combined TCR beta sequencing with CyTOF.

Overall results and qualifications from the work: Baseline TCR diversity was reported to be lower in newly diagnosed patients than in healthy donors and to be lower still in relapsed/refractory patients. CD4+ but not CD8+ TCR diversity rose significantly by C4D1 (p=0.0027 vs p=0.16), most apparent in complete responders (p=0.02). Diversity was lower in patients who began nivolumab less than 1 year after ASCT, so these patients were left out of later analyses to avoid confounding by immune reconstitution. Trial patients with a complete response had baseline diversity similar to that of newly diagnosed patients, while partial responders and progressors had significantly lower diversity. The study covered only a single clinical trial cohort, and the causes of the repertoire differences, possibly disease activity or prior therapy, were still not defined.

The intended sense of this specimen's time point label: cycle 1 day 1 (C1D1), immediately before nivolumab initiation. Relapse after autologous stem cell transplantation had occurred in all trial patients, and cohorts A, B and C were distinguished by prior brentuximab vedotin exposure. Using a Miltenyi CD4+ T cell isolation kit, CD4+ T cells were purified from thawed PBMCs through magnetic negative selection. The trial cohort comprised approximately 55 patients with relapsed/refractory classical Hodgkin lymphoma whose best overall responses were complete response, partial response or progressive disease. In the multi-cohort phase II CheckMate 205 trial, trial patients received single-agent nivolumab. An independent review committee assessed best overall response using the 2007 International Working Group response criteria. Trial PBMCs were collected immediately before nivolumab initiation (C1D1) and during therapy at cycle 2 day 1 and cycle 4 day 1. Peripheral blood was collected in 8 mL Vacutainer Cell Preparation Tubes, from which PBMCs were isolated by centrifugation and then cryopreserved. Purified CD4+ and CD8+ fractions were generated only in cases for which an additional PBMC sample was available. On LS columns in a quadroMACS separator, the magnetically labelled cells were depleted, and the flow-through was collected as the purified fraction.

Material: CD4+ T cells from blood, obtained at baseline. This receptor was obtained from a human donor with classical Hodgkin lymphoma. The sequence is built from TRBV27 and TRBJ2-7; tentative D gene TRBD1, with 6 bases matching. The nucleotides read TGTGCCAGCACCGCGGTGGGGGCGCCGGGGGAGCAGTACTTC. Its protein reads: CASTAVGAPGEQYF.